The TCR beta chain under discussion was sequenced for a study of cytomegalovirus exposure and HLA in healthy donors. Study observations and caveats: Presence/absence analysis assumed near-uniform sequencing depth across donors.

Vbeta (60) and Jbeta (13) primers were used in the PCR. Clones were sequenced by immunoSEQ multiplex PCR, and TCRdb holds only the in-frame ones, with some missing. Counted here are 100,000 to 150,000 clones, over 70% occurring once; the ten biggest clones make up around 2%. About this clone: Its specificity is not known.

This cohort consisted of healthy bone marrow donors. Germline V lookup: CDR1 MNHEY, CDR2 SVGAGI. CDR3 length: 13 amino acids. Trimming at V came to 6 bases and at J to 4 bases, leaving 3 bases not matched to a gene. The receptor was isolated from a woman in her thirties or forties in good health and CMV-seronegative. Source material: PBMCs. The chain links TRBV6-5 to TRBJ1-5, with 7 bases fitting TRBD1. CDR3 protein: CASRTGINQPQHF. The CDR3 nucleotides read TGTGCCAGCAGGACAGGGATTAATCAGCCCCAGCATTTT.